The 30 T cell receptor beta chains reported below all come from one sample, sequenced in a study of blood T cell repertoires in COVID-19. Only in-frame clones appear in the TCRdb table, and some are missing; sequencing was by immunoSEQ multiplex PCR. The sample consists of 150,000 to 200,000 clones, about nine tenths of them appearing once. The sample consisted of peripheral blood. The receptors were gathered from a man aged 65 to 85 with active or convalescent COVID-19.

The J gene is TRBJ1-5, the V gene TRBV2, with TRBD1 as a possible D gene (5 bases). This CDR3 has 15 amino acids. The germline CDR1 and CDR2 sequences are SNHLY and FYNNEI. Trimming took 2 bases from V and 7 from J, leaving 15 bases between them. The CDR3 nucleotides read TGTGCCAGCAGTGAAATTGATTGGGGGGGACAGCCCCAGCATTTT. Translating gives CASSEIDWGGQPQHF.

The chain has TRBV19 and TRBJ1-1, with unresolved D. Deletions cut 1 base from V and 6 bases from J, with 12 bases between. The CDR3 runs 14 residues. Germline lookup yields CDR1 LNHDA and CDR2 SQIVND (reference sequence). CDR3 in amino acids: CASSIVRQEPEAFF. The CDR3, as DNA: TGTGCCAGTAGTATAGTTCGGCAGGAACCTGAAGCTTTCTTT.

This chain links TRBV9 with TRBJ1-1; 7 bases align to TRBD1. Per germline, CDR1 SGDLS and CDR2 YYNGEE. V shed 0 bases, J shed 3 bases, and the junction held 8 bases outside the gene matches. The CDR3 is 16 amino acids. The CDR3 coding sequence is TGTGCCAGCAGCGTAGACCCGACAGGGTTGGACACTGAAGCTTTCTTT. This encodes CASSVDPTGLDTEAFF.

The genes are TRBV5-1 and TRBJ2-7; 7 bases align to TRBD2. Per germline, CDR1 SGHRS and CDR2 YFSETQ. The J segment lost 3 bases and the V segment lost 3 bases, leaving 9 bases of the junction unmatched. The CDR3 has 15 residues. The CDR3 DNA reads TGCGCCAGCAGCTGGACACTGACTAGCTTCTACGAGCAGTACTTC. This encodes CASSWTLTSFYEQYF.

The genes are TRBV5-6 and TRBJ1-2; 9 bases map to TRBD1. J gave up 5 bases and V 4 bases, and 3 bases lay outside the gene matches. The CDR3 contains 13 residues. In germline, CDR1 is SGHDT, CDR2 YYEEEE. In DNA, the CDR3 is TGTGCCAGCAGCGCCGGGACAGGGTATGGCTACACCTTC. This translates into CASSAGTGYGYTF.

V and J are TRBV29-1 and TRBJ2-7; 11 bases match TRBD2. This CDR3 has 17 residues. Germline V gene lookup returns CDR1 SQVTM and CDR2 ANQGSEA. After removal of 6 bases from V and 2 bases from J, the junction contained 15 bases not matched to a gene. The CDR3 sequence: CSVTLAGGPGTTYEQYF. Here the CDR3 DNA reads TGCAGCGTGACTCTAGCGGGAGGCCCCGGGACGACCTACGAGCAGTACTTC.

This chain joins TRBV10-3 and TRBJ1-2; 8 nucleotides agree with TRBD1. Germline V gene lookup returns CDR1 ENHRY and CDR2 SYGVKD. V was clipped by 4 bases and J by 8 bases; unmatched bases: 9. This CDR3 region has 14 residues. As DNA, the CDR3 is TGTGCCATCAGTGGCTCGGGACAGGAGCCCGGCTACACCTTC. It is translated as CAISGSGQEPGYTF.

The genes are TRBV7-9 and TRBJ2-2; 7 bases are a match to TRBD1. V lost 3 bases, J lost 1 base, and 2 bases stayed unmatched. The germline gives CDR1 SEHNR, CDR2 FQNEAQ (reference sequence). The CDR3 runs to 15 residues. CDR3 sequence (DNA): TGTGCCAGCAGCTTGAGGACAGGGAACACCGGGGAGCTGTTTTTT. This gives the protein CASSLRTGNTGELFF.

The V call is TRBV4-3, the J call TRBJ1-6, with 8 positions matching TRBD1. This CDR3 comprises 16 residues. The ends lost 2 bases at V and 10 bases at J; junction bases unmatched: 10. Germline CDR1 is LGHNA and CDR2 is YSLEER. The CDR3 nucleotides read TGCGCCAGCAGCCAAAATCACAGGGGGAGGGACTCACCCCTCCACTTT. This codes for CASSQNHRGRDSPLHF.

The chain joins TRBV29-1 to TRBJ1-3, with D perhaps matching TRBD1 (5 bases). Trimming removed 7 bases from V and 4 bases from J, with 14 bases in between. The CDR3 is 13 residues long. Germline V lookup: CDR1 SQVTM, CDR2 ANQGSEA. The CDR3 is CSAKGRVGNTIYF. The CDR3, as DNA: TGCAGCGCCAAGGGCAGGGTAGGAAACACCATATATTTT.

The rearrangement uses TRBV11-2 and TRBJ1-1, with D perhaps TRBD1 (6 bases). The CDR3 consists of 15 residues. V was cut by 5 bases and J by 5 bases, with 18 bases left in between. The V gene's germline CDR1 is SGHAT and CDR2 FQNNGV. CDR3 loop: CASSLRPGRGTEAFF. Written as DNA, the CDR3 is TGTGCCAGCAGCCTCAGGCCTGGCAGGGGAACTGAAGCTTTCTTT.

The chain employs TRBV3-1 (or the pseudogene TRBV3-2) and TRBJ1-5; 7 bases are a match to TRBD1. The junction had 2 bases not matched to a gene; V was cut back by 4 bases and J by 5 bases. The CDR3 has 13 residues. CDR1 LGHDT and CDR2 YNNKEL come from the germline V gene (reference sequence). CDR3 coding DNA: TGTGCCAGCAGCCGGGACAGCTATCAGCCCCAGCATTTT. Translation gives CASSRDSYQPQHF.

The gene calls are TRBV6-5 and TRBJ2-7, with D hard to call. The CDR3 spans 14 residues. Trimming cost V 0 bases and J 2 bases, with 8 bases left between them. Germline CDR1 and CDR2: MNHEY and SVGAGI. The CDR3, as DNA: TGTGCCAGCAGTTACTCACGAGATACCTACGAGCAGTACTTC. It is translated as CASSYSRDTYEQYF.

The chain has TRBV7-8 and TRBJ1-5; 9 nucleotides match TRBD1. Germline V gene lookup returns CDR1 SGHVS and CDR2 FQNEAQ. V was clipped by 3 bases and J by 3 bases; unmatched bases: 9. The CDR3 covers 17 residues. CDR3: CASSLTPGQGTNQPQHF. The CDR3, as DNA: TGTGCCAGCAGCTTGACCCCGGGACAGGGAACCAATCAGCCCCAGCATTTT.

This rearrangement joins TRBV2 to TRBJ2-1; the match to TRBD2 covers 8 bases. The germline V gene has CDR1 SNHLY and CDR2 FYNNEI. The CDR3 is made up of 15 amino acids. V lost 6 bases to trimming and J lost 8 bases; unmatched junction nucleotides: 12. CDR3 bases: TGTGCCAGCAGGGCGGGGGGCTTTATAAAGGATGAGCAGTTCTTC. This translates into CASRAGGFIKDEQFF.

Here the CDR3 reads CASSTTGLAGLIGREQYF. CDR3 sequence (DNA): TGTGCCAGCAGCACTACGGGACTAGCGGGTTTAATTGGTAGGGAGCAGTACTTC. This chain joins TRBV28 and TRBJ2-7; 12 bases map to TRBD2. Looked up from germline, CDR1 is MDHEN and CDR2 is SYDVKM. This CDR3 has 18 residues. V lost 6 bases and J lost 7; bases outside the gene matches: 19.

The rearrangement links TRBV6-1 to TRBJ2-2; 8 bases are shared with TRBD1. The germline CDR1 and CDR2 sequences are MNHNS and SASEGT. J was trimmed by 4 bases and V by 0 bases; bases with no gene match: 4. The length of the CDR3 is 16 residues. CDR3 region: CASSEAGTGRTGELFF. CDR3 sequence (DNA): TGTGCCAGCAGTGAAGCTGGGACAGGCCGCACCGGGGAGCTGTTTTTT.

J is TRBJ2-3 and V is TRBV28; no firm D call. Looked up from germline, CDR1 is MDHEN and CDR2 is SYDVKM. This CDR3 has 12 amino acids. V dropped 3 bases and J dropped 7 bases, with 8 bases sitting between them. CDR3 sequence: CASSFSRHTQYF. The CDR3 bases are TGTGCCAGCAGTTTTTCGCGTCATACGCAGTATTTT.

The chain joins TRBV27 to TRBJ1-5, with TRBD1 identical over 8 bases. The germline V gene has CDR1 MNHEY and CDR2 SMNVEV (reference sequence). The CDR3 has 14 residues. V lost 6 bases, J lost 2 bases, and 3 bases stayed unmatched. The CDR3, as DNA: TGTGCCAGCAGCCCGGACAGGGGCAATCAGCCCCAGCATTTT. It translates to CASSPDRGNQPQHF.

This clone has more than one count but fewer than ten. The rearrangement uses TRBV7-2 and TRBJ2-1, with D uncertain. This CDR3 region has 13 residues. CDR1 is SGHTA, CDR2 FQGNSA, per germline. The ends were cut back, 3 bases at V and 10 bases at J, with 13 bases in the middle. Written as DNA, the CDR3 is TGTGCCAGCAGCTTCCTTTCACATTCCGAGCAGTTCTTC. Amino acid sequence: CASSFLSHSEQFF.

This sequence joins TRBV2 and TRBJ2-2; 13 bases are shared with TRBD2. The CDR3 runs 16 residues. Germline V gene data show CDR1 as SNHLY and CDR2 as FYNNEI. J was trimmed by 5 bases and V by 6 bases; bases with no gene match: 6. CDR3 in DNA: TGTGCCAGCAGCGGACTAGCGGGAGTGGAGACCGGGGAGCTGTTTTTT. This encodes CASSGLAGVETGELFF.

This chain links TRBV5-4 with TRBJ2-3, with 7 bases identical to TRBD1. This CDR3 is built from 16 residues. V shed 2 bases and J 2 bases; nucleotides not matched to a gene: 8. The germline CDR1 and CDR2 sequences are SGHNT and YYREEE (reference sequence). The CDR3, as DNA: TGTGCCAGCAGCTTCGACCCCGGGACAGCCACAGATACGCAGTATTTT. Residues: CASSFDPGTATDTQYF.

The rearrangement links TRBV5-1 to TRBJ1-2; 7 bases map to TRBD1. Germline values: CDR1 SGHRS, CDR2 YFSETQ. The CDR3 has 15 amino acids. The V gene end was trimmed by 4 bases and the J gene end by 5 bases; junction bases not matched to a gene: 11. CDR3 coding DNA: TGCGCCAGCAGCGCAGCCGGGACAGCGACTTATGGCTACACCTTC. This gives the protein CASSAAGTATYGYTF.

The J gene is TRBJ2-2, the V gene TRBV7-9; TRBD2 aligns across 10 bases. Germline loops: CDR1 SEHNR, CDR2 FQNEAQ (reference sequence). After removal of 5 bases from V and 7 bases from J, the junction contained 13 bases not matched to a gene. This CDR3 is 17 amino acids long. The chain's CDR3 is CASSQSLAGVPSGELFF. The CDR3 nucleotides are TGTGCCAGCAGCCAGTCCCTAGCGGGGGTCCCCAGCGGGGAGCTGTTTTTT. Looking up the rest from reference TRBV7-9 and TRBJ2-2 gives the full variable domain: DTGVSQNPRHKITKRGQNVTFRCDPISEHNRLYWYRQTLGQGPEFLTYFQNEAQLEKSRLLSDRFSAERPKGSFSTLEIQRTEQGDSAMYLCASSQSLAGVPSGELFFGEGSRLTVL.

The chain recombines TRBV29-1 with TRBJ2-7, with 7 bases identical to TRBD1. CDR1 is SQVTM, CDR2 ANQGSEA, per germline. The CDR3 spans 17 residues. With V trimmed by 7 bases and J by 3 bases, 21 bases remained unmatched. The DNA of the CDR3 is TGCAGCGGACCCGGTGAGGACAGGTTCTCGAGAAACTACGAGCAGTACTTC. The encoded protein is CSGPGEDRFSRNYEQYF.

The J gene is TRBJ2-5, the V gene TRBV9, with TRBD1 as a possible D gene (6 bases). Trimming removed 4 bases at V and 1 base at J, with 14 bases between. The CDR3 extends over 15 amino acids. CDR1 SGDLS and CDR2 YYNGEE come from the germline V gene. The CDR3 DNA reads TGTGCCAGCAGCATCTTAGACAGGCCCCAAGAGACCCAGTACTTC. Translating gives CASSILDRPQETQYF.

The chain links TRBV6-5 to TRBJ1-5; 7 bases fit TRBD1. The V and J ends lost 5 bases and 3 bases, in that order; junction bases with no gene match: 4. The CDR3 is made up of 14 amino acids. The V gene's germline CDR1 is MNHEY and CDR2 SVGAGI. The CDR3, as DNA: TGTGCCAGCAGTCAACAGGGGTACAATCAGCCCCAGCATTTT. Protein sequence: CASSQQGYNQPQHF.

This chain uses TRBV3-1 (or the pseudogene TRBV3-2) with TRBJ1-1, with unresolved D. Trimming cost V 4 bases and J 2 bases, with 11 bases left between them. Germline CDR1 LGHDT, CDR2 YNNKEL (reference sequence). The CDR3 runs 14 residues. The CDR3 here is CASSPGMANTEAFF. The CDR3 nucleotides are TGTGCCAGCAGCCCGGGAATGGCTAACACTGAAGCTTTCTTT.

A single count supports this clone. The V and J genes are TRBV27 and TRBJ2-3; TRBD2 might be the D (6 bases). The CDR3 runs to 13 residues. The V end was cut by 6 bases, the J end by 5 bases, with 12 bases between. From germline, CDR1 is MNHEY and CDR2 SMNVEV (reference sequence). DNA of the CDR3: TGTGCCAGCAGCTACCGGAGGGGAGATACGCAGTATTTT. Its protein product is CASSYRRGDTQYF.

V and J are TRBV6-2 or TRBV6-3 and TRBJ1-5, with 7 bases identical to TRBD1. The J segment lost 5 bases and the V segment lost 5 bases, leaving 6 bases of the junction unmatched. The CDR3 sequence is 14 residues long. Germline CDR1 MNHEY, CDR2 SVGEGT. CDR3 sequence: CASSPTGWDQPQHF. CDR3 DNA: TGTGCCAGCAGTCCGACAGGGTGGGATCAGCCCCAGCATTTT.